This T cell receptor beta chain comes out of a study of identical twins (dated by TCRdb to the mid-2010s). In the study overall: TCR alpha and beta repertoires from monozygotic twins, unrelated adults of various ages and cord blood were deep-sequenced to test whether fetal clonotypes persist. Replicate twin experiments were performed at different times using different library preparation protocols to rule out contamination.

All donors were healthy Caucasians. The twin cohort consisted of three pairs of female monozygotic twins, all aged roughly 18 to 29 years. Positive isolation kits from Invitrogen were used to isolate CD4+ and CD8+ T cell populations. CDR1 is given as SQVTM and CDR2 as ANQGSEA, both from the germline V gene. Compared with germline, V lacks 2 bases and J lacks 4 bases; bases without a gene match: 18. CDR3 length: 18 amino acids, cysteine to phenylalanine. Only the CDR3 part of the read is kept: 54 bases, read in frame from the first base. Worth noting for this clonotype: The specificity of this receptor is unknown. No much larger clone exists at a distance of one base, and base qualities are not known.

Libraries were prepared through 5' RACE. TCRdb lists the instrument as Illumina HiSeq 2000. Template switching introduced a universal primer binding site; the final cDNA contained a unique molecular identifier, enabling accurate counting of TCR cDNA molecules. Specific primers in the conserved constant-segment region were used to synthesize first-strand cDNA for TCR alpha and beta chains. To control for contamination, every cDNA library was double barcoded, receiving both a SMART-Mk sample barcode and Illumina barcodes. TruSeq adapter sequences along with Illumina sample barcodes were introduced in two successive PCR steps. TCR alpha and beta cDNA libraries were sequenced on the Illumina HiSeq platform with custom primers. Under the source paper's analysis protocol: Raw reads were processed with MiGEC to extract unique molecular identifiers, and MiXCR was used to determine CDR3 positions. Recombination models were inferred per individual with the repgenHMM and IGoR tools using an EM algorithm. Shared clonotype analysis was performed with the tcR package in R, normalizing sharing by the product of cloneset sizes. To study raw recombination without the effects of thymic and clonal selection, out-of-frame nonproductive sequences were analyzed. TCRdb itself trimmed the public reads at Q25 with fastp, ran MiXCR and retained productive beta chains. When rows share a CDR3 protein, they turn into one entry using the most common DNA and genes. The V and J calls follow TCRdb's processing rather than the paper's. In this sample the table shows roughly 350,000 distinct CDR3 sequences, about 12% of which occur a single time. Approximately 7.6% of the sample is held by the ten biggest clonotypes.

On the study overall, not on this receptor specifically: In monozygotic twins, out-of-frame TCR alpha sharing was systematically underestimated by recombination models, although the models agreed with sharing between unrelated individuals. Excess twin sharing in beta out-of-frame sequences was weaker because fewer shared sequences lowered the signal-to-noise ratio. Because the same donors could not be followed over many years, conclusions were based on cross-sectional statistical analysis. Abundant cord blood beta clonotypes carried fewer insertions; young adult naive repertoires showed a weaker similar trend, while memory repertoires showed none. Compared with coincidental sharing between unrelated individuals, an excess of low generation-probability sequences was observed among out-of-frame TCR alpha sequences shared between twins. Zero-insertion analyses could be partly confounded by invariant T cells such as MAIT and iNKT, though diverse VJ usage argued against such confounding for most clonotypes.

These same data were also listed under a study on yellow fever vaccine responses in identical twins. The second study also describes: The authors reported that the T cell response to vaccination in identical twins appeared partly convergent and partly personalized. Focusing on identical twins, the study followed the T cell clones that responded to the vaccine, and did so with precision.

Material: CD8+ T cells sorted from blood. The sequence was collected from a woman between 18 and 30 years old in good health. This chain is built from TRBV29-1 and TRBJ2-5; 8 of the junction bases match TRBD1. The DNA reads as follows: TGCAGCGTTGAAAGAGGATGGAGTAGACAGGGGAGTTTAGAGACCCAGTACTTC. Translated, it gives CSVERGWSRQGSLETQYF. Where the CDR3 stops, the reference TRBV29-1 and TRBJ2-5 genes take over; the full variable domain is SAVISQKPSRDICQRGTSLTIQCQVDSQVTMMFWYRQQPGQSLTLIATANQGSEATYESGFVIDKFPISRPNLTFSTLTVSNMSPEDSSIYLCSVERGWSRQGSLETQYFGPGTRLLVL.